Listed here is a single T cell receptor beta chain. This receptor's antigen is unknown. The record has no base qualities; no much larger clone is one base away. These data come from a study of T cell responses to AZD1222 COVID-19 vaccine (dated by TCRdb to the early 2020s). General notes on the study: AZD1222 recipients with second doses at about 4 weeks or about 12 weeks were pooled, because spike-specific TCR depth and breadth did not differ between schedules. TCR sequencing was performed for 230 to 250 trial participants, of whom about 200 were given two doses of AZD1222 and around 25 were given two doses of MenACWY control vaccine. Trial participants were enrolled into age subgroups of 18-55, 56-69 and 70-plus years, which contained roughly 150, 30 and 60 TCR-sequenced participants, respectively. On the study overall, not on this receptor specifically: After two AZD1222 doses, spike-specific TCR breadth and depth were significantly higher than at day 0 and than in MenACWY recipients. Nearly half of unique spike-specific TCRs reportedly recognized epitopes outside regions mutated in the B.1.351 and B.1.1.7 variants. Because no day 14 peak-response samples were available, repertoires were characterized only after the peak T cell response. The 56-69-year group was small, and its depth increase did not reach significance, likely because of low power. Vaccine-associated CD4 TCRs spanned the whole spike protein, with dominant responses in regions 160-218 and 743-854. Conclusions about previously exposed vaccinees are limited, since just 5 to 7 AZD1222 recipients were seropositive for SARS-CoV-2 at baseline. Participants were mostly white British and included more females than males, and it was suggested by the authors that clonal diversity may have been underestimated.

The sample's time point label, in plain terms: baseline before first vaccination. Vaccinee samples came from UK trials COV001 and COV002, including a single-blind randomized controlled phase 2/3 trial of AZD1222 (ChAdOx1 nCoV-19) in healthy adults. For TCRbeta chain sequencing, PBMC samples from trial participants were taken at day 0 and at day 28 after the second dose. The germline V gene supplies CDR1 MDHEN and CDR2 SYDVKM. Its CDR3 holds 13 amino acids, cysteine through phenylalanine. The read is trimmed to its CDR3 DNA, 39 bases read in frame from base 1. V is cut by 1 base and J by 7 bases, and the space between the germline ends is 8 bases. The CDR3 regions of human TCRbeta chains were subjected to immunosequencing. In the paper's pipeline: Repertoire TCRs were matched against a reference library of SARS-CoV-2-specific TCRs generated with the MIRA antigen-specificity platform. Breadth meant the fraction of unique TCRs that were SARS-CoV-2-associated, whereas depth meant the fraction of total T cells that were SARS-CoV-2-associated. Using the MIRA data, every spike-specific TCR was mapped to the spike region that the TCR reacted to and assigned to either a CD4 or a CD8 class. Log10-transformed breadth and depth values were compared by one-way ANOVA with Sidak's multiple comparisons tests. TCRdb provides this immuneACCESS table in a form limited to in-frame rearrangements. Some clones are lacking; in checked studies, under half of them reflect an unresolved V gene, and why the rest are absent is not known. The V and J calls and clone size come from that table; D and trimming were worked out from the DNA. This sample is represented by 150,000 to 200,000 clones; 88% of them were singletons. Around 5.9% of the sample lies in the top ten.

The source was peripheral blood, collected on day 0 of AZD1222 vaccination. The V and J segments used are TRBV28 and TRBJ1-3, with no reliable assignment of the D segment. The clonotype was recovered from an adult in good health. The DNA reads TGTGCCAGCAGTTTATCTGGTTCCAACACCATATATTTT. Its coded protein is CASSLSGSNTIYF.